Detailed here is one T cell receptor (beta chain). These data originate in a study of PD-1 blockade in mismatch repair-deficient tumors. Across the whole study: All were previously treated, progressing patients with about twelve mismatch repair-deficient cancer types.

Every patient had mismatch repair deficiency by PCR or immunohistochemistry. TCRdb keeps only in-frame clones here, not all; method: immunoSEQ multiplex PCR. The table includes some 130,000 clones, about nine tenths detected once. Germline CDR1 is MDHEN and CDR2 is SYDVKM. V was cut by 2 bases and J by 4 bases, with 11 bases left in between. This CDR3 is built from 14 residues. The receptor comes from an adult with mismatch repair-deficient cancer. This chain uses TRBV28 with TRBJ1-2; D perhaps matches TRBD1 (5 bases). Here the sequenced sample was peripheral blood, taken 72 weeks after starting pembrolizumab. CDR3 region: CASSLRGDGYGYTF. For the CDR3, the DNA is TGTGCCAGCAGTTTACGAGGGGATGGCTATGGCTACACCTTC.